The following is a T cell receptor (beta chain) sequence with its context. Its antigen is unknown. Trimming cost V 4 bases and J 5 bases; bases outside gene matches: 11. Per the germline V gene, CDR1 is SGDLS and CDR2 is YYNGEE. CDR3 length: 16 amino acids. Those patients with uncontrolled infection, other autoimmune disease, pregnancy or lactation were excluded. RNA transcripts were the template for amplifying TCR beta CDR3 regions. When the TCR CDR3 underwent first-round RT-PCR, the HTBI primer set was used. TCRdb passed the multiplex PCR reads through MiXCR, listing each CDR3 protein once. The table records 490,000 or so distinct CDR3 sequences, around a fifth of them present only once. These data originate in a study of T cells in Graves' hyperthyroidism and ophthalmopathy. General study points: Ophthalmopathy and stable hyperthyroidism were told apart by a 13 V-J model.

The chain couples TRBV9 to TRBJ2-3; 9 bases fit TRBD2. The clonotype originates from a woman aged 70 to 79 with Graves' ophthalmopathy. What was sequenced was blood. The CDR3 reads CASSQGAGGPGDTQYF. CDR3 bases: TGTGCCAGCAGCCAAGGGGCGGGAGGGCCTGGAGATACGCAGTATTTT.